This T cell receptor (beta chain) emerged from a study of OX40 agonist ivuxolimab in advanced cancers. Study summary: Patients undergoing dose escalation presented with hepatocellular carcinoma, melanoma, renal cell or head and neck cancer. From roughly 20 to 85 years was the age range, with a mean of around 60 years, and about 83% were male. Anti-PD-1, anti-PD-L1 or anti-CTLA-4 therapy given earlier was allowed, and 40% had some. The study, taken as a whole, reports: Expansion of clones was among the lowest in partial responders at 0.1-3.0 mg/kg.

Assay used: immunoSEQ multiplex PCR; TCRdb lists only in-frame clones, some missing. The sample carries about 83,000 clones, approximately 84% recorded once. In the case of this clone: Its target is not known.

The CDR3 runs to 16 residues. J lost 8 bases, V lost 2 bases, and 13 bases had no gene match. The germline CDR1 and CDR2 sequences are GTSNPN and SVGIG (reference sequence). The V and J genes are TRBV30 and TRBJ1-2, with 11 positions matching TRBD1. The sequencing here drew on CD4+ or CD8+ T cells sorted from blood, taken in a trial of the OX40 agonist ivuxolimab. The TCR originated in an adult with an advanced solid tumor such as melanoma, head and neck, liver or kidney cancer. CDR3 DNA sequence: TGTGCCTGGAGTCCGCGATTGGGGGACAGGGGGTACGGCTACACCTTC. Protein product: CAWSPRLGDRGYGYTF.